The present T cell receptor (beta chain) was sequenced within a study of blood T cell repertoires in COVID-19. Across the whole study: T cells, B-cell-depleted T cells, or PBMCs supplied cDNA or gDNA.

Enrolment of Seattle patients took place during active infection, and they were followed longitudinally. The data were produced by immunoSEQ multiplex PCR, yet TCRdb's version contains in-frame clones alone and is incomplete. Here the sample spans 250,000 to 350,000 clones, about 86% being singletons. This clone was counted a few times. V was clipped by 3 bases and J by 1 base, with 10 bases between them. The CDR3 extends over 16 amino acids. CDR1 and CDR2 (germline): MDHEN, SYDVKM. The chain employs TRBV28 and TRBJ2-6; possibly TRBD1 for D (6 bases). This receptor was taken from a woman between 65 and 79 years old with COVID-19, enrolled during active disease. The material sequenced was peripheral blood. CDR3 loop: CASSFARGSGANVLTF. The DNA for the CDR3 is TGTGCCAGCAGTTTTGCGAGGGGGTCTGGGGCCAACGTCCTGACTTTC.